The next 32 T cell receptor beta chains were all read from a single sample in a study of PD-L1 blockade in urothelial cancer. Libraries were prepared by immunoSEQ multiplex PCR; TCRdb keeps only in-frame clonotypes and omits some of them. Altogether approximately 38,000 clones are present, around 89% being singletons, with the ten largest covering 1.5% to 2.5%. The source material was PBMCs, sampled around atezolizumab (anti-PD-L1) treatment. These receptors came from a man in his 60s with urothelial cancer.

This clone has only a few counts. This rearrangement joins TRBV6-1 to TRBJ2-7; 8 nucleotides align to TRBD2. V trimming: 2 bases; J trimming: 0 bases; junction bases outside the gene matches: 6. The CDR3 runs 16 residues. Germline assignment: CDR1 MNHNS and CDR2 SASEGT. CDR3 sequence (DNA): TGTGCCAGCAGTGAAAGATTAGCGGGATCCTCCTACGAGCAGTACTTC. As protein: CASSERLAGSSYEQYF.

The V gene is TRBV5-1, the J gene TRBJ2-3; 12 bases are a match to TRBD2. The ends lost 4 bases at V and 3 bases at J; junction bases unmatched: 3. CDR1 and CDR2 (germline): SGHRS, YFSETQ. CDR3 length: 15 residues. CDR3 residues: CASSLAGGPTDTQYF. CDR3 bases: TGCGCCAGCAGCCTAGCGGGGGGGCCGACAGATACGCAGTATTTT.

This chain uses TRBV7-3 with TRBJ2-3; 10 positions match TRBD2. The CDR3 is made up of 16 amino acids. Germline values: CDR1 SGHTA, CDR2 FQGTGA. Losses at the gene ends were 4 bases for V and 0 bases for J; bases not matched to a gene: 4. CDR3 in DNA: TGTGCCAGCAGCTCCGGACTAGCGGCGAGCACAGATACGCAGTATTTT. Its protein product is CASSSGLAASTDTQYF. Full variable domain (rest looked up from reference TRBV7-3 and TRBJ2-3): GAGVSQTPSNKVTEKGKYVELRCDPISGHTALYWYRQSLGQGPEFLIYFQGTGAADDSGLPNDRFFAVRPEGSVSTLKIQRTERGDSAVYLCASSSGLAASTDTQYFGPGTRLTVL.

The chain uses TRBV7-2 and TRBJ2-7; D possibly corresponds to TRBD1 (8 bases). Germline values: CDR1 SGHTA, CDR2 FQGNSA. This CDR3 comprises 15 residues. The V and J ends lost 1 base and 2 bases respectively, with 12 bases between them. In DNA, the CDR3 is TGTGCCAGCAGCTTAGGGGGGGGACAGGCCTACGAGCAGTACTTC. This codes for CASSLGGGQAYEQYF.

V gene TRBV7-3 combines with J gene TRBJ2-4, with TRBD1 as a possible D gene (5 bases). The J call may be wrong; the DNA end is better matched by TRBJ2-1. The length of the CDR3 is 13 residues. Germline CDR1 and CDR2: SGHTA and FQGTGA. For the CDR3, the DNA is TGTGCCAGCAGCCAAGGGGTGGGAAACATTCAGTTCTTC. Protein product: CASSQGVGNIQFF.

The CDR3 DNA follows: TGTGCCAGCAGCTCTAGGACAGGGGAAACGACCGGGGAGCTGTTTTTT. It is translated as CASSSRTGETTGELFF. V is TRBV5-8 and J is TRBJ2-2; 9 bases match TRBD1. Germline CDR1 is SGHTS and CDR2 is YDEGEE. The length of the CDR3 is 16 residues. The J segment lost 5 bases and the V segment lost 3 bases, leaving 8 bases of the junction unmatched.

The rearrangement links TRBV5-4 to TRBJ2-7; possible D gene TRBD2, 6 bases. With 2 bases removed from V and 4 bases from J, the gap between germline ends came to 22 bases. There are 17 residues in the CDR3. CDR1 is SGHNT, CDR2 YYREEE, per germline (reference sequence). The CDR3 nucleotides read TGTGCCAGCAGCTTATCTGGGGGGACCCTCGGAGGGTACGAGCAGTACTTC. Translating it yields CASSLSGGTLGGYEQYF. The whole variable domain, filled in from reference TRBV5-4 and TRBJ2-7, reads ETGVTQSPTHLIKTRGQQVTLRCSSQSGHNTVSWYQQALGQGPQFIFQYYREEENGRGNFPPRFSGLQFPNYSSELNVNALELDDSALYLCASSLSGGTLGGYEQYFGPGTRLTVT.

The chain joins TRBV5-4 to TRBJ2-5, with TRBD2 matching 8 bases. J gave up 1 base and V 1 base, and 12 bases lay outside the gene matches. CDR1 SGHNT and CDR2 YYREEE come from the germline V gene (reference sequence). CDR3 length: 18 amino acids. The CDR3 DNA is TGTGCCAGCAGCTTGAGGGGCGGGGGGCGACCCTTCCAAGAGACCCAGTACTTC. This sequence encodes CASSLRGGGRPFQETQYF.

The gene calls are TRBV5-4 and TRBJ2-3, with 8 bases aligning to TRBD1. The V gene's germline CDR1 is SGHNT and CDR2 YYREEE (reference sequence). This CDR3 has 15 amino acids. V was clipped by 4 bases and J by 2 bases; unmatched bases: 6. This chain's CDR3 is CASSPGGTNTDTQYF. CDR3 bases: TGTGCCAGCAGCCCAGGGGGCACTAACACAGATACGCAGTATTTT.

V and J are TRBV7-8 and TRBJ2-7, with 12 bases identical to TRBD2. With 5 bases clipped from V and 2 bases from J, the junction kept 4 bases outside the gene matches. Germline V lookup: CDR1 SGHVS, CDR2 FQNEAQ. The CDR3 has 15 amino acids. CDR3 amino acids: CASSPWTSGAYEQYF. The CDR3 nucleotides read TGTGCCAGCAGCCCTTGGACTAGCGGGGCCTACGAGCAGTACTTC.

This clone showed up just once. The V gene is TRBV2, the J gene TRBJ1-5, with a weak D call TRBD1 (6 bases). This CDR3 has 13 residues. Trimming took 4 bases from V and 4 from J, leaving 8 bases between them. Germline values: CDR1 SNHLY, CDR2 FYNNEI. CDR3: CASSARGNQPQHF. CDR3 nucleotides: TGTGCCAGCAGTGCCAGGGGAAATCAGCCCCAGCATTTT.

V is TRBV5-8 and J is TRBJ1-5; D is undetermined. The ends were cut back, 1 base at V and 2 bases at J, with 7 bases in the middle. Germline V gene sequence: CDR1 SGHTS, CDR2 YDEGEE. The CDR3 spans 14 residues. The chain's CDR3 is CASSLLGRNQPQHF. The CDR3 coding sequence is TGTGCCAGCAGCTTGTTGGGCCGCAATCAGCCCCAGCATTTT.

This clone was detected a few times. The chain links TRBV5-8 to TRBJ2-7; 7 bases match TRBD1. CDR3 size: 11 residues. Unmatched junction bases numbered 3, after V lost 7 bases and J lost 5 bases. Germline V lookup: CDR1 SGHTS, CDR2 YDEGEE. The CDR3: CASDRVHEQYF. Written as DNA, the CDR3 is TGTGCCAGCGACAGGGTACACGAGCAGTACTTC.

The genes are TRBV4-3 and TRBJ2-3; TRBD2 matches at 12 bases. The CDR3 spans 18 residues. Germline assignment: CDR1 LGHNA and CDR2 YSLEER. V was clipped by 1 base and J by 4 bases; unmatched bases: 9. DNA of the CDR3: TGCGCCAGCAGCCAAGGAGCTAGCGGGGGGGCAAGGTCAGATACGCAGTATTTT. It is translated as CASSQGASGGARSDTQYF.

This clone was found once. This chain joins TRBV5-1 and TRBJ1-1, with 12 bases fitting TRBD1. The germline V gene has CDR1 SGHRS and CDR2 YFSETQ. J gave up 3 bases and V 3 bases, and 9 bases lay outside the gene matches. The CDR3 runs to 17 residues. CDR3 in DNA: TGCGCCAGCAGCTGGGACGGGACAGGGGGCGCGGACACTGAAGCTTTCTTT. It codes for CASSWDGTGGADTEAFF.

The chain is built from TRBV5-5 and TRBJ2-2; D is possibly TRBD2 (6 bases). The germline V and J ends were trimmed by 2 bases and 4 bases, with 24 bases remaining between them. The CDR3 has 19 amino acids. The germline V gene encodes CDR1 SGHKS and CDR2 YYEKEE (reference sequence). The CDR3 protein is CASSFGVFGRETRTGELFF. The CDR3 nucleotides read TGTGCCAGCAGCTTTGGCGTATTTGGGCGGGAAACTCGCACCGGGGAGCTGTTTTTT.

This clone showed up just once. The rearrangement links TRBV28 to TRBJ1-3; D unclear. Trimming left V 6 bases short and J 2 bases short, with 8 bases between. The CDR3 contains 13 residues. Germline CDR1 and CDR2: MDHEN and SYDVKM. Here the CDR3 DNA reads TGTGCCAGCAGCCACGGGGCTGGAAACACCATATATTTT. This codes for CASSHGAGNTIYF.

This clone was picked up one time. The rearrangement joins TRBV28 to TRBJ1-5; D unclear. CDR3 size: 12 residues. CDR1 is MDHEN and CDR2 is SYDVKM in the germline V gene. V dropped 3 bases and J dropped 5 bases, with 5 bases sitting between them. The CDR3, as DNA: TGTGCCAGCAGTTTGGAGGATCAGCCCCAGCATTTT. Amino acid sequence: CASSLEDQPQHF. The full variable domain, in which reference TRBV28 and TRBJ1-5 provide the parts outside the CDR3, is DVKVTQSSRYLVKRTGEKVFLECVQDMDHENMFWYRQDPGLGLRLIYFSYDVKMKEKGDIPEGYSVSREKKERFSLILESASTNQTSMYLCASSLEDQPQHFGDGTRLSIL.

The V gene is TRBV4-3, the J gene TRBJ1-2; D is possibly TRBD1 (5 bases). The CDR3 length is 14 residues. V was shortened by 3 bases and J by 4 bases, with 12 bases between the two germline ends. Germline-derived CDR1 and CDR2 are LGHNA and YSLEER. CDR3 region: CASSQSDSSYGYTF. In DNA form, the CDR3 reads TGCGCCAGCAGCCAGAGTGACAGCTCCTATGGCTACACCTTC.

The chain uses TRBV29-1 and TRBJ2-7; 9 nucleotides line up with TRBD1. Per the germline V gene, CDR1 is SQVTM and CDR2 is ANQGSEA. CDR3 length: 12 amino acids. V lost 5 bases and J lost 6; bases outside the gene matches: 5. The CDR3 region has the DNA TGCAGCGTTAGCGGGACAGGGTTCGAGCAGTACTTC. As protein: CSVSGTGFEQYF.

CDR3 residues: CASSGPSGGTYEQYF. The CDR3 coding sequence is TGTGCCAGCAGCGGCCCTAGCGGGGGCACCTACGAGCAGTACTTC. This chain connects TRBV7-9 to TRBJ2-7; 10 nucleotides align to TRBD2. The CDR3 length is 15 residues. The germline gives CDR1 SEHNR, CDR2 FQNEAQ (reference sequence). V shed 5 bases and J 2 bases; nucleotides not matched to a gene: 6.

The chain has TRBV6-5 and TRBJ2-7; D possibly corresponds to TRBD2 (5 bases). V lost 6 bases, J lost 4 bases, and 10 bases lay in between. CDR3 length equals 12 residues. Germline lookup yields CDR1 MNHEY and CDR2 SVGAGI. CDR3 nucleotides: TGTGCCAGCAGACGGGATGTTTACGAGCAGTACTTC. It encodes CASRRDVYEQYF.

The V and J genes are TRBV30 and TRBJ2-3; 13 bases are shared with TRBD2. CDR3 length: 15 amino acids. Germline assignment: CDR1 GTSNPN and CDR2 SVGIG (reference sequence). V lost 3 bases, J lost 6 bases, and 6 bases stayed unmatched. The CDR3 spells CAWSRTSGSPDTQYF. The CDR3 DNA is TGTGCCTGGAGCCGGACTAGCGGGAGTCCGGATACGCAGTATTTT.

This sequence joins TRBV7-9 and TRBJ2-3; 11 bases map to TRBD2. Unmatched junction bases numbered 12, after V lost 7 bases and J lost 0 bases. CDR1 SEHNR and CDR2 FQNEAQ come from the germline V gene (reference sequence). The CDR3 runs to 18 residues. The DNA for the CDR3 is TGTGCCAGCACCCTCCGGAGGCTAGCGGGAGGAAGCACAGATACGCAGTATTTT. Encoded protein: CASTLRRLAGGSTDTQYF.

CDR3 protein: CASSSTGTGNYGYTF. The CDR3 region has the DNA TGTGCCAGCAGTTCCACCGGGACAGGGAACTATGGCTACACCTTC. The genes are TRBV6-6 and TRBJ1-2; TRBD1 agrees at 9 bases. From germline, CDR1 is MNHNY and CDR2 SVGAGI (reference sequence). The length of the CDR3 is 15 residues. V gave up 4 bases and J gave up 2 bases; unmatched junction bases: 5.

V gene TRBV9 combines with J gene TRBJ2-7; 8 nucleotides align to TRBD2. Germline V gene sequence: CDR1 SGDLS, CDR2 YYNGEE. The V and J ends lost 3 bases and 3 bases, in that order; junction bases with no gene match: 5. This CDR3 contains 14 residues. The DNA of the CDR3 is TGTGCCAGCAGCGCGGGGGGGGAGGTCTACGAGCAGTACTTC. Its translation: CASSAGGEVYEQYF.

This rearrangement joins TRBV28 to TRBJ2-7; 7 bases align to TRBD1. Germline V gives CDR1 MDHEN, CDR2 SYDVKM. V lost 7 bases, J lost 0 bases, and 3 bases stayed unmatched. This CDR3 has 13 residues. DNA of the CDR3: TGTGCCAGCAAAGGGACAGCCTCCTACGAGCAGTACTTC. It specifies CASKGTASYEQYF.

The rearrangement links TRBV27 to TRBJ2-5; weak D call: TRBD2 (6 bases). CDR3 length equals 15 residues. In germline, CDR1 is MNHEY, CDR2 SMNVEV (reference sequence). V shed 5 bases and J shed 5 bases, with 18 bases lying between them. The CDR3 nucleotides read TGTGCCAGCAGTCCAACCCCCGGGGCGGGGGAGACCCAGTACTTC. It yields the protein CASSPTPGAGETQYF.

The rearrangement uses TRBV7-9 and TRBJ1-1; D is unresolved. V lost 7 bases to trimming and J lost 3 bases, with 15 bases between them. The length of the CDR3 is 14 residues. Germline assignment: CDR1 SEHNR and CDR2 FQNEAQ (reference sequence). CDR3 sequence (DNA): TGTGCCAGCATTCGGGGTGGATTGGACACTGAAGCTTTCTTT. As protein: CASIRGGLDTEAFF.

V is TRBV5-1 and J is TRBJ1-2, with TRBD1 matching over 8 bases. From germline, CDR1 is SGHRS and CDR2 YFSETQ. Trimming at V came to 1 base and at J to 7 bases, leaving 9 bases not matched to a gene. The CDR3 totals 15 residues. CDR3 nucleotide sequence: TGCGCCAGCAGCTTGAGCGGACAGGGTGGCGGTGGCTACACCTTC. It translates to CASSLSGQGGGGYTF.

The rearrangement joins TRBV2 to TRBJ2-5, with 8 bases lining up with TRBD2. The CDR3 is made up of 17 amino acids. Trimming cost V 5 bases and J 2 bases; bases outside gene matches: 13. Germline values: CDR1 SNHLY, CDR2 FYNNEI. The CDR3 spells CASSTTLSGSKQETQYF. The CDR3 DNA follows: TGTGCCAGCAGTACAACCCTAAGCGGGAGTAAGCAAGAGACCCAGTACTTC. The complete variable domain, with remaining parts taken from reference TRBV2 and TRBJ2-5, reads EPEVTQTPSHQVTQMGQEVILRCVPISNHLYFYWYRQILGQKVEFLVSFYNNEISEKSEIFDDQFSVERPDGSNFTLKIRSTKLEDSAMYFCASSTTLSGSKQETQYFGPGTRLLVL.

The chain uses TRBV5-6 and TRBJ2-2; TRBD1 agrees at 7 bases. Germline-derived CDR1 and CDR2 are SGHDT and YYEEEE. Germline trimming cut 0 bases from V and 5 bases from J; bases unmatched to any gene: 7. CDR3 length: 16 amino acids. The CDR3 sequence: CASSLETGVGTGELFF. In DNA form, the CDR3 reads TGTGCCAGCAGCTTGGAAACAGGGGTGGGGACCGGGGAGCTGTTTTTT.